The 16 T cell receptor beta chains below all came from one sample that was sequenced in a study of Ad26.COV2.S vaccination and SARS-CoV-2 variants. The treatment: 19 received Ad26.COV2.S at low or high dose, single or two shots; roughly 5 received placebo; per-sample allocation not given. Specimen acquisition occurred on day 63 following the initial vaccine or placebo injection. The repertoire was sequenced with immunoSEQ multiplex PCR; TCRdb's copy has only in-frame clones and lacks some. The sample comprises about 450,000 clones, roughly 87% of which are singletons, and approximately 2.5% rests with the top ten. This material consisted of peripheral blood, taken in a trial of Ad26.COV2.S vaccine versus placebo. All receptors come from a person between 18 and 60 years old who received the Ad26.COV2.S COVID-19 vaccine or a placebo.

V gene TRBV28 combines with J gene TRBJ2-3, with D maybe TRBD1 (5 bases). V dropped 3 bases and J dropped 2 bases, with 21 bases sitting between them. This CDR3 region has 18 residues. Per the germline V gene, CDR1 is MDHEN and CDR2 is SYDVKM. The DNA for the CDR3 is TGTGCCAGCAGTTTCGGTACCCGACCAGGACAAGACACAGATACGCAGTATTTT. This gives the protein CASSFGTRPGQDTDTQYF.

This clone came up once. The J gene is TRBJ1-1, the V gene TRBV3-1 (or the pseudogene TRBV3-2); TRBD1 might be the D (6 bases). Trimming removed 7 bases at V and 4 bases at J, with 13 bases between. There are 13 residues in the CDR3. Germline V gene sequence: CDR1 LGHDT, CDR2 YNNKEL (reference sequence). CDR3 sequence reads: CASMKQGRTEAFF. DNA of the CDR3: TGTGCCAGCATGAAACAGGGTCGCACTGAAGCTTTCTTT.

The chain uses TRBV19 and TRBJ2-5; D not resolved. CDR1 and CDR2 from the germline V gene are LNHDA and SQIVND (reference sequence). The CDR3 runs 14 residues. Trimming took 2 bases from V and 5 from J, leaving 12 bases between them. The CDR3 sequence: CASSITGEWETQYF. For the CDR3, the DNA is TGTGCCAGTAGTATAACTGGAGAGTGGGAGACCCAGTACTTC.

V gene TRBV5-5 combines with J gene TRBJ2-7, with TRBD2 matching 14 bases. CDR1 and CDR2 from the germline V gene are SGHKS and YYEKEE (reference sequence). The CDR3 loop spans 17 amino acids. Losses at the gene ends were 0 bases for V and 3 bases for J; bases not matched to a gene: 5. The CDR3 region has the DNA TGTGCCAGCAGCTTGGCTCCCGGGACTAGCGGGAGCTACGAGCAGTACGTC. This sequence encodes CASSLAPGTSGSYEQYV.

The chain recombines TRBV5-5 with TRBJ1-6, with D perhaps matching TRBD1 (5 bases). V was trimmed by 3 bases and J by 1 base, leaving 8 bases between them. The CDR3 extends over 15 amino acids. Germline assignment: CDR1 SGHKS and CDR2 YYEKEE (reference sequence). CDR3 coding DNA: TGTGCCAGCAGCTCCCGGGGGTCCTATAATTCACCCCTCCACTTT. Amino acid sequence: CASSSRGSYNSPLHF.

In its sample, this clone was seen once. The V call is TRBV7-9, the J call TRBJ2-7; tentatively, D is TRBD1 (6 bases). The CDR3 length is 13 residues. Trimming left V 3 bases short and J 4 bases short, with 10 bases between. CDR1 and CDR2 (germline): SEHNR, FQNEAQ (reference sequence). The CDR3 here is CASSFGTRYEQYV. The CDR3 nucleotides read TGTGCCAGCAGCTTTGGGACACGGTACGAGCAGTACGTC.

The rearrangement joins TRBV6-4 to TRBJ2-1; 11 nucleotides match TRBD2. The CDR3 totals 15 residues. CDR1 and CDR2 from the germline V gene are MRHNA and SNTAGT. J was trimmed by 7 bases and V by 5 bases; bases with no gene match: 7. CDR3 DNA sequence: TGTGCCAGCAGTTCTTCTAGCGGGAGGCCAAATGAGCAGTTCTTC. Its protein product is CASSSSSGRPNEQFF.

Here the CDR3 reads CASSLAGSSYEQYV. CDR3 nucleotides: TGTGCCAGCAGCTTGGCGGGGAGCTCCTACGAGCAGTACGTC. The J gene is TRBJ2-7, the V gene TRBV11-3, with D tentatively TRBD2 (6 bases). The length of the CDR3 is 14 residues. CDR1 and CDR2 (germline): SGHNT, YENEEA. V shed 3 bases and J shed 0 bases, with 9 bases lying between them.

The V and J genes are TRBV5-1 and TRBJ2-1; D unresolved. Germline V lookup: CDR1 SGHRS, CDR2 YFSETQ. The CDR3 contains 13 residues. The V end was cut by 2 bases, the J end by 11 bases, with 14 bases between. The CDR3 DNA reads TGCGCCAGCAGCTTAGAGTTGACCCAGAAGCAGTTCTTC. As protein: CASSLELTQKQFF.

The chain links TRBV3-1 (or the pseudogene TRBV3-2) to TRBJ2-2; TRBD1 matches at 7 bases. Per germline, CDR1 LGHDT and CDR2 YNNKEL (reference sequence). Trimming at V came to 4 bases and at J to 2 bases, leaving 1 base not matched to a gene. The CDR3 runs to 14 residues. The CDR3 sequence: CASSRDSNTGELFF. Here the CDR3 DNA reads TGTGCCAGCAGCCGGGACAGTAACACCGGGGAGCTGTTTTTT.

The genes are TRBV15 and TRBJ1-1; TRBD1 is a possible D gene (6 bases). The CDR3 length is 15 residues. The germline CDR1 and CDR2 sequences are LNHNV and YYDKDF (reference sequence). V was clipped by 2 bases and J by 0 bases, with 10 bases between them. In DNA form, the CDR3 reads TGTGCCACCAGCAGACCAGGGGTAATGAACACTGAAGCTTTCTTT. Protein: CATSRPGVMNTEAFF.

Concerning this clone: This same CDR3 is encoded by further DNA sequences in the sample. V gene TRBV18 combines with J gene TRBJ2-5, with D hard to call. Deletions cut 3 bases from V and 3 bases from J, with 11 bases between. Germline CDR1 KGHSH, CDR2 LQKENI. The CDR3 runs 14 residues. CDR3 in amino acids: CASSPTSGEETQYF. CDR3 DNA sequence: TGTGCCAGCTCACCGACGTCTGGCGAAGAGACCCAGTACTTC.

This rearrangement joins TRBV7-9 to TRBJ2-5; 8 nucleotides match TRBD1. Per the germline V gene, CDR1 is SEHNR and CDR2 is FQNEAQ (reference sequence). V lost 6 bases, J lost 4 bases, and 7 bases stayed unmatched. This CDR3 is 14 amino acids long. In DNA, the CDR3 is TGTGCCAGCAGTTTACCGGACAGGGCAGAGACCCAGTACTTC. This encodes CASSLPDRAETQYF.

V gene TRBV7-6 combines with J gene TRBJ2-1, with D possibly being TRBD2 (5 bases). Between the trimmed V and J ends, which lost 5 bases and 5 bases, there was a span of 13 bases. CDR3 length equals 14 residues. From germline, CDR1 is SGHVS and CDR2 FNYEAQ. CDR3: CASSHRGGHNEQFF. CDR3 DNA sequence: TGTGCCAGCAGCCACCGGGGTGGCCACAATGAGCAGTTCTTC.

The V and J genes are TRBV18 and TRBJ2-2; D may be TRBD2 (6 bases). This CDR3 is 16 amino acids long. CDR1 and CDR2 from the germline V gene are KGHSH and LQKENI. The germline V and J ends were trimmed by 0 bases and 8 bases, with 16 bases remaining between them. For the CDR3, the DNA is TGTGCCAGCTCACCACCGGGACTGTACCTTAGTGGGGAGCTGTTTTTT. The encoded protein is CASSPPGLYLSGELFF.

The CDR3 DNA reads TGTGCCAGCAGTGGCGACCCCGGCGGGTATATCGATGAGCAGTTCTTC. It is translated as CASSGDPGGYIDEQFF. V gene TRBV2 combines with J gene TRBJ2-1; TRBD2 might be the D (5 bases). V shed 4 bases and J shed 8 bases, with 21 bases lying between them. CDR3 length equals 16 residues. Germline V lookup: CDR1 SNHLY, CDR2 FYNNEI.